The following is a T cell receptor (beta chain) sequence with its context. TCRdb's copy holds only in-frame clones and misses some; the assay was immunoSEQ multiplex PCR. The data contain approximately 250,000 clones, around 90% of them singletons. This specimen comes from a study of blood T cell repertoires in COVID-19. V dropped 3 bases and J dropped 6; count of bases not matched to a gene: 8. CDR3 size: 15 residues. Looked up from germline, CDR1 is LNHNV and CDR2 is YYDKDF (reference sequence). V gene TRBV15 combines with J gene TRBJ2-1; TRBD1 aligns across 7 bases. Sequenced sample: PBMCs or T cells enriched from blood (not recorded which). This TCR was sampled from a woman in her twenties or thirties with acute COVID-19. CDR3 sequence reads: CATSSLMTGFNEQFF. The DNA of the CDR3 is TGTGCCACCAGCAGTTTGATGACAGGGTTCAATGAGCAGTTCTTC. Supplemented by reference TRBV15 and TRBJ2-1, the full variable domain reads DAMVIQNPRYQVTQFGKPVTLSCSQTLNHNVMYWYQQKSSQAPKLLFHYYDKDFNNEADTPDNFQSRRPNTSFCFLDIRSPGLGDTAMYLCATSSLMTGFNEQFFGPGTRLTVL.